The sequence of this TCR beta chain was determined in a study of blood T cell repertoires in COVID-19 (dated by TCRdb to about 2020). The study in broad terms: Samples from collaborators originated in the United States, Italy and Spain and spanned both the acute and convalescent phases of COVID-19. The material from the prospective study consisted of cDNA or gDNA derived from T cells, B-cell-depleted T cells, or PBMCs. Deeply sampled blood TCRbeta repertoires from subjects exposed to, actively infected with, or recovered from COVID-19 were included in the dataset. The repertoires were made available in a free public database intended to serve as a resource for research on the immune response to SARS-CoV-2. Samples were obtained from the ongoing ImmuneRACE study (first 160 participants) and from over 1,000 subjects provided by 6 global collaborators. Nearly every sample came with metadata listing a de-identified subject ID, COVID-19 status, age in years and sex. Where HLA class I and class II types were available, the types were taken from metadata supplied by the sample provider, not from assay-based typing.

A second Seattle source provided samples from volunteer blood donors who had recovered from COVID-19. Collaborating institutions collected whole blood in K2EDTA tubes following their own protocols. For TCRbeta analysis, collaborators shipped samples as frozen whole blood, isolated PBMCs, or DNA extracted from either of those sample types. TCRbeta CDR3 regions were amplified from genomic DNA using the immunoSEQ Assay, a bias-controlled multiplex PCR. Turning to the authors' computational methods: The number of nucleated cells in each sample was estimated by amplification of reference gene primers within the assay. To quantify the absolute abundance of each unique TCRbeta CDR3 rearrangement, sequence reads were collapsed and filtered. For each sample, productive Simpson clonality was calculated as the square root of Simpson's diversity index over productive rearrangements. Drawn from immuneACCESS, this table holds only the in-frame rearrangements with V and J called that TCRdb kept. Clones are partly lost; checked studies trace under half to an unresolved V gene and leave the rest unexplained. Clone size and the V and J calls come from that table; the DNA yielded D and trimming. In all, the sample holds hundreds of thousands of clones, and approximately 89% of those were seen once. The ten most abundant clones make up 2.5% to 4% of the sample.

Remarks on this clone: Its binding antigen is unknown. No base quality values were provided; no much bigger clone lies one nucleotide off.

V lost 0 bases and J lost 4 bases, and the count of bases not matched to a germline gene is 5. The CDR3 holds 15 amino acids from the cysteine to the phenylalanine. The read is trimmed to its CDR3 DNA, 45 bases read in frame from base 1. The germline V gene encodes CDR1 GTSNPN and CDR2 SVGIG (reference sequence). General conclusions and limits of the study: How much clinical and demographic metadata was included differed by source and by participant, and the metadata was provided uncurated.

The TCR sequence derives from a woman aged 18-29 years who had recovered from COVID-19. The specimen sequenced was peripheral blood. Recombination linked TRBV30 to TRBJ2-3; TRBD2 fits 9 bases in the junction. The CDR3 corresponds to CAWSVSSGMSDTQYF. The nucleotide sequence is TGTGCCTGGAGTGTTTCTAGCGGGATGTCAGATACGCAGTATTTT.